This T cell receptor beta chain stems from a study of beta chain features in type 1 diabetes. Study-wide background: Sorted cells examined across all samples numbered around 100 million.

With 6 bases clipped from V and 6 bases from J, the junction kept 7 bases outside the gene matches. The CDR3 extends over 15 amino acids. Germline CDR1 reads MNHEY; CDR2 reads SVGAGI. Overall study findings and caveats: Among patients, naive, central memory and Treg TCRB repertoires appeared more similar than among healthy donors.

Expressed TCRB transcripts were sequenced because the entire RNA isolate underwent reverse transcription. Only in-frame clones appear in the TCRdb table, and some are missing; sequencing was by immunoSEQ multiplex PCR. This sample has about 340,000 clones, with under 8.5% found just once. This clone showed up just a few times. What it recognizes is unknown. The sample comprised central memory CD4+ T cells from blood. This clonotype originated in a woman aged 18 to 35 in good health. The genes are TRBV6-5 and TRBJ2-3, with 12 bases identical to TRBD2. The CDR3: CASRGLTSGGDTQYF. CDR3 DNA sequence: TGTGCCAGCAGAGGGTTAACTAGCGGGGGGGATACGCAGTATTTT.